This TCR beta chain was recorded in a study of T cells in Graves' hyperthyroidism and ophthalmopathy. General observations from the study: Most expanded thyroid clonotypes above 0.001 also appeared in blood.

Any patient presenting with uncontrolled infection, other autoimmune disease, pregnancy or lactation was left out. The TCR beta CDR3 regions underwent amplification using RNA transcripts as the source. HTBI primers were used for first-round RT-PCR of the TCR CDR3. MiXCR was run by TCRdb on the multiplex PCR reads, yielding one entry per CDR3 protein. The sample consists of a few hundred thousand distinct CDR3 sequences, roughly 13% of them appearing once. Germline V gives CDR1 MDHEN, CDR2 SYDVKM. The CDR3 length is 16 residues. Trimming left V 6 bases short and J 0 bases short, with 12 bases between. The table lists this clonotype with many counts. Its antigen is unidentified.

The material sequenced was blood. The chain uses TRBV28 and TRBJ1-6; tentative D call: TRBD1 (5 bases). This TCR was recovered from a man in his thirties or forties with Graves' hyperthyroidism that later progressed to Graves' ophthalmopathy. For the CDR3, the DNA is TGTGCCAGCAGCCTCCCAGGGAGCTCCTATAATTCACCCCTCCACTTT. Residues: CASSLPGSSYNSPLHF.